This TCR beta chain was identified during a study of preoperative IRX-2 immunotherapy in early breast cancer. With V trimmed by 0 bases and J by 7 bases, 7 bases remained unmatched. In germline, CDR1 is LNHNV, CDR2 YYDKDF (reference sequence). The CDR3 runs 17 residues. This clone was detected once. Only in-frame clones appear in the TCRdb table, and some are missing; sequencing was by immunoSEQ multiplex PCR. Of tens of thousands of clones listed, approximately 81% are singletons. Treatment indicated: preoperative locoregional IRX-2 cytokine immunotherapy. The TCR comes from a human donor with breast cancer. The chain carries TRBV15 and TRBJ2-1; 12 bases line up with TRBD1. Specimen: lymph node tissue, collected after IRX-2 immunotherapy. CDR3 protein: CATSRDWGQGAQNEQFF. In DNA form, the CDR3 reads TGTGCCACCAGCAGAGATTGGGGACAGGGGGCGCAAAATGAGCAGTTCTTC.